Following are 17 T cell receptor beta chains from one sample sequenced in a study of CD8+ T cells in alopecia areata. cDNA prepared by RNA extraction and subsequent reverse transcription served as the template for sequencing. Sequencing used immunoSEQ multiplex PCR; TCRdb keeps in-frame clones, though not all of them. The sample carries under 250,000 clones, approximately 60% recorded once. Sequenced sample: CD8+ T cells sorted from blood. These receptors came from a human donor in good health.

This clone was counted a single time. As DNA, the CDR3 is TGTGCCAGCACACTCTCGGGGGGGGACGCTGGCTACACCTTC. Residues: CASTLSGGDAGYTF. The chain combines TRBV9 with TRBJ1-2, with D possibly being TRBD1 (5 bases). CDR1 is SGDLS, CDR2 YYNGEE, per germline. CDR3 size: 14 residues. V shed 6 bases and J shed 7 bases, with 19 bases lying between them.

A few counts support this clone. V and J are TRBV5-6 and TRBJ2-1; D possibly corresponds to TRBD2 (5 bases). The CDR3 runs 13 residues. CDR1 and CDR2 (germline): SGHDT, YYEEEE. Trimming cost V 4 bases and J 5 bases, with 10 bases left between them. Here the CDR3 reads CASSPGLNNEQFF. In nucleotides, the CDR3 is TGTGCCAGCAGCCCTGGACTGAACAATGAGCAGTTCTTC.

The CDR3 region has the DNA TGTGCCAGCAGTGGGGACAGCGAACTGTTCTATGGCTACACCTTC. It codes for CASSGDSELFYGYTF. This chain joins TRBV25-1 and TRBJ1-2, with 7 bases fitting TRBD1. With 4 bases clipped from V and 4 bases from J, the junction kept 9 bases outside the gene matches. From germline, CDR1 is MGHDK and CDR2 SYGVNS. CDR3 length: 15 residues.

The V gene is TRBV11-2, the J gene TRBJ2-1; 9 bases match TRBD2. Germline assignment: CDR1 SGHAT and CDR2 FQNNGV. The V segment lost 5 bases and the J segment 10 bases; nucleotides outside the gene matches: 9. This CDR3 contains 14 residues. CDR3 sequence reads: CASSLLAGGPEQFF. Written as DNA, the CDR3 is TGTGCCAGCAGCCTGCTGGCGGGGGGGCCGGAGCAGTTCTTC.

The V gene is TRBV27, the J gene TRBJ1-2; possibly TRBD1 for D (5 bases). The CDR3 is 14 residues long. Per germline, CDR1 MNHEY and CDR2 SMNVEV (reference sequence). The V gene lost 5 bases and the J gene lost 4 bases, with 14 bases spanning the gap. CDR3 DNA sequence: TGTGCCAGCAGTACACTCCCAGGGACCTATGGCTACACCTTC. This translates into CASSTLPGTYGYTF.

The CDR3 reads CASSPLPAGTANYGYTF. The CDR3 DNA sequence: TGCGCCAGCAGCCCCCTGCCCGCGGGGACTGCTAACTATGGCTACACCTTC. The rearrangement joins TRBV4-1 to TRBJ1-2, with a weak D call TRBD1 (5 bases). This CDR3 is built from 17 residues. Trimming shortened V by 4 bases and J by 0 bases, and 18 bases separated the two germline ends. Germline lookup yields CDR1 MGHRA and CDR2 YSYEKL.

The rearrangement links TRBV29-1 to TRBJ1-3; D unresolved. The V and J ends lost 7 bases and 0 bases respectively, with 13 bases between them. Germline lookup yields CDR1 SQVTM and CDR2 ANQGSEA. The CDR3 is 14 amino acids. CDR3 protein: CSARTGSSGNTIYF. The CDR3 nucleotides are TGCAGCGCCCGCACGGGGAGCTCTGGAAACACCATATATTTT.

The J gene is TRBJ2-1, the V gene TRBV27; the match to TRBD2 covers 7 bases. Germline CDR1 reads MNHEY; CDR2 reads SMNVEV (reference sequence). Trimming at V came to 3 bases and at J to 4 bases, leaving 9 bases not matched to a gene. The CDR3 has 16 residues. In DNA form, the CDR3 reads TGTGCCAGCAGTTTGTCGGGCGGGGGTCTATACAATGAGCAGTTCTTC. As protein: CASSLSGGGLYNEQFF.

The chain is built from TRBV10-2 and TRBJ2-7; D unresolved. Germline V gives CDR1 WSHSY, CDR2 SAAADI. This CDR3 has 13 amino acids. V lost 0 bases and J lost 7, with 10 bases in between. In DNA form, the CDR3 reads TGCGCCAGCAGTGAGTCGGGGTATTTGGAGCAGTACTTC. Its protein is CASSESGYLEQYF.

As DNA, the CDR3 is TGCGCCAGCAGCCAAGAAGAGTCGGGAGCCTATGGCTACACCTTC. Amino acids: CASSQEESGAYGYTF. The chain carries TRBV4-1 and TRBJ1-2; the D is unclear. The V end lost 0 bases, the J end lost 4 bases, and 12 bases lay between the germline ends. This CDR3 has 15 residues. CDR1 and CDR2 from the germline V gene are MGHRA and YSYEKL.

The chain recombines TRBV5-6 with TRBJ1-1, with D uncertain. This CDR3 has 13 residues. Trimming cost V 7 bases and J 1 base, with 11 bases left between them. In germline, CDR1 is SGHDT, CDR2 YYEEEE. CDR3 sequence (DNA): TGTGCCAGCGGACCCCCAGGGAACACTGAAGCTTTCTTT. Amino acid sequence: CASGPPGNTEAFF.

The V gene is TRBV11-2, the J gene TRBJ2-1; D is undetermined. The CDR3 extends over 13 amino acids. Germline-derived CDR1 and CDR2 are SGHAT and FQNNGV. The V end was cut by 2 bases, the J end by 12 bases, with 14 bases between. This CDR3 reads CASSLRPWVGQFF. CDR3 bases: TGTGCCAGCAGCTTAAGGCCGTGGGTTGGGCAGTTCTTC.

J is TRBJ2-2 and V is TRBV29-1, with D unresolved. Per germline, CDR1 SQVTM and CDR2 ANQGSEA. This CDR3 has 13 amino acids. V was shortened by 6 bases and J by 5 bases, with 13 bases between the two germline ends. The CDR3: CSVFPSGTGELFF. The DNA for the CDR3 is TGCAGCGTCTTTCCCTCTGGGACCGGGGAGCTGTTTTTT.

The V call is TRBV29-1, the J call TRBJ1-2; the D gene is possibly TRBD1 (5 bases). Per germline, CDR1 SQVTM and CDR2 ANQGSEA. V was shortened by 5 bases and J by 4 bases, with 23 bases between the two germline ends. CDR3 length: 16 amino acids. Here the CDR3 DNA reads TGCAGCGTTTTTCTTAGCGTGAGTGGGGCCGGCTATGGCTACACCTTC. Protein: CSVFLSVSGAGYGYTF.

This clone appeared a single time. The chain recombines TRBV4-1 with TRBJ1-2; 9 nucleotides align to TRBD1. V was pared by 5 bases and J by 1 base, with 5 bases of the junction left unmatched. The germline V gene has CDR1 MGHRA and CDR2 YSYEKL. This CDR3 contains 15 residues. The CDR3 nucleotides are TGCGCCAGCAGCTTTAGGACAGGGGATAACTATGGCTACACCTTC. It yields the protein CASSFRTGDNYGYTF.

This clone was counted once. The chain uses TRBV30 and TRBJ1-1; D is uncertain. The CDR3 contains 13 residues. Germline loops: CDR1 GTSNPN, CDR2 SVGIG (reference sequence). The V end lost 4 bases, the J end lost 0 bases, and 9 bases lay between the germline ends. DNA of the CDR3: TGTGCCTGGATGGCGGTAATGAACACTGAAGCTTTCTTT. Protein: CAWMAVMNTEAFF.

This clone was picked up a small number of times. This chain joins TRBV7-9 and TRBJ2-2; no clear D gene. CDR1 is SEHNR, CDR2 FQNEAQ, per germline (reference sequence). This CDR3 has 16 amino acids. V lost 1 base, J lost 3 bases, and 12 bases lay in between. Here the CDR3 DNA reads TGTGCCAGCAGCTTAGAGGTCACCTTGGACACCGGGGAGCTGTTTTTT. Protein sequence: CASSLEVTLDTGELFF.